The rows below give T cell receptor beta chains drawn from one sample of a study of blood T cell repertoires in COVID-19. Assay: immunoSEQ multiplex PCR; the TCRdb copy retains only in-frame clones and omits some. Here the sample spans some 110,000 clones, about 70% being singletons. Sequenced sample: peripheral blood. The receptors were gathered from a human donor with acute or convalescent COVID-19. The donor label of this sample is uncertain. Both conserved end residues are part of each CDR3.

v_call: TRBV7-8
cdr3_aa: CASSFRTGGRSGNTIYF

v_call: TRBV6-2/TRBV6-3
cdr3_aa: CASSLGTFYGYTF

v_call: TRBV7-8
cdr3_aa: CASSMGRNSPLHF

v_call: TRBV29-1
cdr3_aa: CSVDTVNTGELFF

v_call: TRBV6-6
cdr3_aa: CASSSTGPSGNTIYF

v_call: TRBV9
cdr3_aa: CASSPTGLANNEQFF

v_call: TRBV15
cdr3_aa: CATSGLDYGYTF

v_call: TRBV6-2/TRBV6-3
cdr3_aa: CASSYGPGVAQETQYF

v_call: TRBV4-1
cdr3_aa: CASSQADMGMTFNSPLHF

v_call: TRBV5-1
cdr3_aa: CASSLAVQGAGEKLFF

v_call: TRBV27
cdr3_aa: CASSLHGGGTEAFF

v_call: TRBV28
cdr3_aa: CASSLPGQGNSPLHF

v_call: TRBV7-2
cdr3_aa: CASSLAVRGSSTNEKLFF

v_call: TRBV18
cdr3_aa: CASSPGTGLGGQYF

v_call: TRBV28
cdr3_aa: CASSSRQGLTEAFF

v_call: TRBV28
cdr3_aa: CASSFLSRRDRSYEQYF

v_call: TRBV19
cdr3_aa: CASSIVGTGGSDEQFF

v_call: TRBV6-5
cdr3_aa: CASGFRDRETDTQYF

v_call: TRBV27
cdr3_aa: CASSILGNEQFF

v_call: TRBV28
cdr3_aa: CASSFSTGGTRPQHF

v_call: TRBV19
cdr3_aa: CASIGSGTGGANTEAFF

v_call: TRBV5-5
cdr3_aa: CASSFTPGAGVMPQHF

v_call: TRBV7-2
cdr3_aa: CASSQKWAGGGQPQHF

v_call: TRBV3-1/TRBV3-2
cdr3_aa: CASSQDRGGTTF

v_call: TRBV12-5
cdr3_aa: CASGAYQGGGLAEAFF

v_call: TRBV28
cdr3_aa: CASSWGGNNQPQHF